The entry below describes one TCR beta chain. Its cognate antigen is unknown. The data stem from a study of cytomegalovirus exposure and HLA in healthy donors. General study results and limits: For TCR beta chains, V- and J-gene trimming was later linked to a missense DCLRE1C variant. Specificity for CMV antigens was confirmed in vitro for three of the CMV-associated chains. Associated with cytomegalovirus, according to the listing, were 164 TCR beta chains. It was reported that the classifier diagnosed cytomegalovirus status with high specificity and sensitivity in both the original and validation cohorts.

PCR employed 60 Vbeta and 13 Jbeta primers. Repertoires were generated with immunoSEQ multiplex PCR, while TCRdb's copy carries only in-frame clones and drops some. Seen here are about 130,000 clones, 82% observed once, and the top ten hold around 11%. This CDR3 is built from 17 residues. This clonotype was sampled from a male donor in good health and CMV-seropositive. Sequencing used PBMCs. The genes are TRBV12-2 and TRBJ2-3; TRBD2 is taken as the D call from the table, unchecked against the DNA. TRBV12-2 is a recognized pseudogene. For the CDR3, the DNA is TGTGCAAGTCGCTTAGCCCATCCTAGCGGGAGCACAGATACGCAGTATTTT. It yields the protein CASRLAHPSGSTDTQYF.